This T cell receptor beta chain was observed in a study of T cell responses to AZD1222 COVID-19 vaccine. Study context: Second-dose intervals of approximately 4 or approximately 12 weeks were pooled.

Study results and caveats: Unmutated regions of variants are reportedly targeted by nearly half of spike-specific TCRs. Just six AZD1222 recipients tested seropositive at baseline.

Germline CDR1 and CDR2: WNHNN and SYGVQD (reference sequence). V was cut by 4 bases and J by 1 base, with 7 bases left in between. The CDR3 sequence is 13 residues long. Produced via immunoSEQ multiplex PCR; TCRdb's table is partial and in-frame only. The profile covers over 150,000 clones, with 85% to 90% appearing a single time and roughly 6% taken by the ten largest. Turning to this clone: Its antigen is as yet unknown.

The sample in question was peripheral blood, obtained on day 0 of AZD1222 vaccination. This chain uses TRBV10-1 with TRBJ2-5; unclear D gene. This clonotype was obtained from an adult in good health. CDR3 DNA: TGCGCCAGCAGTGCCCAGCTCCAAGAGACCCAGTACTTC. It translates to CASSAQLQETQYF.